Reported below is one T cell receptor beta chain. The CDR3 has 14 amino acids. The V end was cut by 5 bases, the J end by 2 bases, with 14 bases between. Germline CDR1 is SQVTM and CDR2 is ANQGSEA. Unique molecular identifiers tagged the TCRbeta library. TCRdb reanalysed the PCR reads using MiXCR and keeps one entry per CDR3 protein. The data contain around 87,000 distinct CDR3 sequences, roughly 7.7% of them seen just once; the ten biggest clones take up more than 6.5%. This record comes from a study of T-cell reconstitution after alpha-beta-depleted transplantation in children. The chain has TRBV29-1 and TRBJ2-3; unclear D gene. Sequenced material: PBMCs from the stem cell graft donor, taken from the stem cell graft. This receptor was identified in a human donor who donated a stem cell graft to a child with congenital amegakaryocytic thrombocytopenia. As DNA, the CDR3 is TGCAGCGTTACCGGAACCATCACCACAGATACGCAGTATTTT. Residues: CSVTGTITTDTQYF.